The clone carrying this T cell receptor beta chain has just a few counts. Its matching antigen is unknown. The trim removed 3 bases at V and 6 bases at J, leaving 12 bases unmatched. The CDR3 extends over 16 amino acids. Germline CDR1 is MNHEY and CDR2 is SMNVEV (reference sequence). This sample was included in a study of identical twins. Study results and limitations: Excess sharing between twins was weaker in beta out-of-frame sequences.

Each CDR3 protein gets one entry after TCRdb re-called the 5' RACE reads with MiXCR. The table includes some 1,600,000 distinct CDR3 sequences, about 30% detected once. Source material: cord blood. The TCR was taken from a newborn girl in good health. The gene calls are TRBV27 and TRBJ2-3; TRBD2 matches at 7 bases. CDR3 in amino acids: CASSLIFKRGVDTQYF. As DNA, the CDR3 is TGTGCCAGCAGTTTGATATTCAAGCGGGGTGTCGATACGCAGTATTTT.